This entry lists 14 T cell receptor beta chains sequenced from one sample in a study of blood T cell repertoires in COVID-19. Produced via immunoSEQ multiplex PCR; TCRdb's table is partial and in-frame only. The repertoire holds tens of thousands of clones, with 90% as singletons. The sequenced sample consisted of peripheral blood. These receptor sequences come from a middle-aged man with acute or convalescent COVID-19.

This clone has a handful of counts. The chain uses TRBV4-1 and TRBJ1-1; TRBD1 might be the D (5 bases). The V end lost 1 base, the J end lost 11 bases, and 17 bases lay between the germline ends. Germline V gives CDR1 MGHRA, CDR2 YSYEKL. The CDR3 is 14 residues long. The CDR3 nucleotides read TGCGCCAGCAGCCAAGTGCAGGGCCCCCGGTGGGCTTTCTTT. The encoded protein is CASSQVQGPRWAFF.

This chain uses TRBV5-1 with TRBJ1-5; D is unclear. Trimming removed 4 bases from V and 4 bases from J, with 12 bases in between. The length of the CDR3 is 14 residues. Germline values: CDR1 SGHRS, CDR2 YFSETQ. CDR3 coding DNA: TGCGCCAGCAGCCCGGAAGCCGGGAATCAGCCCCAGCATTTT. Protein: CASSPEAGNQPQHF.

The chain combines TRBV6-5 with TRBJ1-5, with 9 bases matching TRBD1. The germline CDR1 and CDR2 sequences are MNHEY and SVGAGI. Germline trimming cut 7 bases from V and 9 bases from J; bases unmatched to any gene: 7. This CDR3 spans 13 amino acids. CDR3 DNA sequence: TGTGCCAGCATTCGGACAGGGGATGGGCCCCAGCATTTT. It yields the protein CASIRTGDGPQHF.

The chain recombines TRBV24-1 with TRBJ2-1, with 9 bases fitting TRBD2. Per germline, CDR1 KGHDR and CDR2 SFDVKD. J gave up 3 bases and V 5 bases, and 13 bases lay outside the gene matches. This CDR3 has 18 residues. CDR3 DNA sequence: TGTGCCACCAGTGCCGTGGGGGGGACTAGCCGAAACTACAATGAGCAGTTCTTC. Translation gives CATSAVGGTSRNYNEQFF.

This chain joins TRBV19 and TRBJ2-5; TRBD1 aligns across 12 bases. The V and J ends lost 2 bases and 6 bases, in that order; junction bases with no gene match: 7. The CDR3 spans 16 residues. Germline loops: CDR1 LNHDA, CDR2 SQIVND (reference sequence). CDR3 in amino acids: CASSISGTGGFKTQYF. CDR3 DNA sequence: TGTGCCAGTAGTATATCTGGGACAGGGGGCTTCAAGACCCAGTACTTC.

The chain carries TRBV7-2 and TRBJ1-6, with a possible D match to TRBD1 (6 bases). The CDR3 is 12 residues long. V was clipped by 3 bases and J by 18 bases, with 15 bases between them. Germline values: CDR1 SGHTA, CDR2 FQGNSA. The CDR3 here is CASSFFNRATHF. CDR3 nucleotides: TGTGCCAGCAGCTTTTTTAACAGGGCCACCCACTTT. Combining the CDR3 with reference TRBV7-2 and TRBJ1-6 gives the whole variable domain GAGVSQSPSNKVTEKGKDVELRCDPISGHTALYWYRQSLGQGLEFLIYFQGNSAPDKSGLPSDRFSAERTGGSVSTLTIQRTQQEDSAVYLCASSFFNRATHFGNGTRLTVT.

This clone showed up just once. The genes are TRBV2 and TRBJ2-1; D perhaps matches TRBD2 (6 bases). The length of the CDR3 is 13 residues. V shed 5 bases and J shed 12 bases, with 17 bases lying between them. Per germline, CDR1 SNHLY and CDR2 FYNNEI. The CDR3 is CASSPEVGGVQFF. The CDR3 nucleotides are TGTGCCAGCAGTCCCGAGGTAGGCGGGGTGCAGTTCTTC. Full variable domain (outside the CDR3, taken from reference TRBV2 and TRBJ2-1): EPEVTQTPSHQVTQMGQEVILRCVPISNHLYFYWYRQILGQKVEFLVSFYNNEISEKSEIFDDQFSVERPDGSNFTLKIRSTKLEDSAMYFCASSPEVGGVQFFGPGTRLTVL.

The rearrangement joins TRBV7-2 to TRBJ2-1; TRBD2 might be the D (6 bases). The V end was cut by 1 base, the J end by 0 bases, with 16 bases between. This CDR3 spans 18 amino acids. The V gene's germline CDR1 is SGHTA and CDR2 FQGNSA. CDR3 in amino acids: CASSLGGSGWSSYNEQFF. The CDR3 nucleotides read TGTGCCAGCAGCTTAGGGGGTAGCGGTTGGAGCTCCTACAATGAGCAGTTCTTC. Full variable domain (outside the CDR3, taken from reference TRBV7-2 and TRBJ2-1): GAGVSQSPSNKVTEKGKDVELRCDPISGHTALYWYRQSLGQGLEFLIYFQGNSAPDKSGLPSDRFSAERTGGSVSTLTIQRTQQEDSAVYLCASSLGGSGWSSYNEQFFGPGTRLTVL.

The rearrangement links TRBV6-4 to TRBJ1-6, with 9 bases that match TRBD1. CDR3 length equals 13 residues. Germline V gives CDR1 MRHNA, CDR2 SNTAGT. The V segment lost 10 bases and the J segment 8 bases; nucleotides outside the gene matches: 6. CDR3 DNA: TGTGCCACCATAGGACAGGGGTATTCACCCCTCCACTTT. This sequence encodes CATIGQGYSPLHF.

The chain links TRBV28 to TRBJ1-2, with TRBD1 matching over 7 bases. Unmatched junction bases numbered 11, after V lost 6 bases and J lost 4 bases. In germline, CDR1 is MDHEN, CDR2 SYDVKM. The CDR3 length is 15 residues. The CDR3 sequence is CASSFPGQTSYGYTF. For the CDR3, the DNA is TGTGCCAGCAGCTTTCCGGGACAGACCTCCTATGGCTACACCTTC.

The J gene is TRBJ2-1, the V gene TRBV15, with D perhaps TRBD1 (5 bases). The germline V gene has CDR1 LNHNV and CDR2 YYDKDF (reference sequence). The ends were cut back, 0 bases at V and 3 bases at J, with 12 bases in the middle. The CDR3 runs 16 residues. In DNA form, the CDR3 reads TGTGCCACCAGCAGAGAAGGGGCGAGAATCTACAATGAGCAGTTCTTC. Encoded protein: CATSREGARIYNEQFF. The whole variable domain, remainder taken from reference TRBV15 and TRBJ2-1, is DAMVIQNPRYQVTQFGKPVTLSCSQTLNHNVMYWYQQKSSQAPKLLFHYYDKDFNNEADTPDNFQSRRPNTSFCFLDIRSPGLGDTAMYLCATSREGARIYNEQFFGPGTRLTVL.

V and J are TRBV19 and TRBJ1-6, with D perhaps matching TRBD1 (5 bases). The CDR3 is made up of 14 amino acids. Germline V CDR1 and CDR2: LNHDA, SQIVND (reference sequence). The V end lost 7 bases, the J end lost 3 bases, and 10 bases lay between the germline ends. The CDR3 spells CASNSRVYNSPLHF. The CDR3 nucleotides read TGTGCCAGTAATAGCAGGGTCTATAATTCACCCCTCCACTTT.

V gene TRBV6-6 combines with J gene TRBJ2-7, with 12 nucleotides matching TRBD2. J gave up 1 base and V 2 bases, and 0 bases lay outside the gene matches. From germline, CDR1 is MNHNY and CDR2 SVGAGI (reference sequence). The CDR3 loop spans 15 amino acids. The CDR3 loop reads CASSYGLAGSYEQYF. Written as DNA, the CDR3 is TGTGCCAGCAGTTACGGACTAGCGGGATCCTACGAGCAGTACTTC.

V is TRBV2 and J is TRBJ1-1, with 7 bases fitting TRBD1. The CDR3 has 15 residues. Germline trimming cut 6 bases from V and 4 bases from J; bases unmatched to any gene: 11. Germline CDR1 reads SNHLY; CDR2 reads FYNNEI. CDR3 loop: CASSAGRGQITEAFF. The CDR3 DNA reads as TGTGCCAGCAGCGCCGGGAGGGGGCAGATCACTGAAGCTTTCTTT.